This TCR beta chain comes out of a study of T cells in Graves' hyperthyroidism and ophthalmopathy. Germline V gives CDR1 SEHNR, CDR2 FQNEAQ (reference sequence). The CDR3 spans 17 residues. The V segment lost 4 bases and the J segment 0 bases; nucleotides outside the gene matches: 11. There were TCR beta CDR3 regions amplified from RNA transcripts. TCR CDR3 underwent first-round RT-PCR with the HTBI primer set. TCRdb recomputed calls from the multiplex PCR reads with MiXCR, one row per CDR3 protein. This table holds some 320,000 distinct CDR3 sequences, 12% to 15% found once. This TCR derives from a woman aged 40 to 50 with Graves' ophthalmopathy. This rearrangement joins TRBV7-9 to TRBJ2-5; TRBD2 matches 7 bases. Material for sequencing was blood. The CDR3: CASSSRHGGSYQETQYF. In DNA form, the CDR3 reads TGTGCCAGCAGCTCGCGACACGGGGGGTCGTACCAAGAGACCCAGTACTTC.